Sequencing of this TCR beta chain was carried out in a study of shared clonotypes between healthy human individuals. This clone was observed a handful of times. This CDR3 is also generated by other DNA sequences in the sample. This CDR3 has 12 residues. Germline assignment: CDR1 WNHNN and CDR2 SYGVQD (reference sequence). V lost 2 bases and J lost 5, with 6 bases in between. The table came from immunoSEQ multiplex PCR; TCRdb's copy has only in-frame clones and leaves some out. The profile shows approximately 1.1 million clones, around three quarters of them singletons. The chain has TRBV10-1 and TRBJ1-1, with no clear D. This clonotype was sampled from a man aged 18 to 30 in good health. Some clones in this sample may be carry-over from other donors' samples. The sequenced sample consisted of memory CD4+ T cells from PBMCs. The subset denotes: CD45RA-negative fraction. CDR3 region: CASSEQGTEAFF. For the CDR3, the DNA is TGCGCCAGCAGTGAGCAAGGGACTGAAGCTTTCTTT.